The present T cell receptor (beta chain) was sequenced within a study of somatic mutations in cytotoxic T cells in rheumatoid arthritis. As for the study in general: Nearly 100% purity was obtained when some V beta antibody-stained T-cell populations were flow-sorted; these included V beta1+ cells sequenced for TCRB.

CDR3 length: 11 amino acids. Germline assignment: CDR1 SGDLS and CDR2 YYNGEE. The V end lost 0 bases, the J end lost 7 bases, and 2 bases lay between the germline ends. Profiling relied on immunoSEQ multiplex PCR, and the TCRdb table lists in-frame clones only, not all of them. The sample holds 15,000 to 20,000 clones, roughly 82% seen once. The chain links TRBV9 to TRBJ2-1; D is undetermined. The TCR was taken from a woman in her 50s with rheumatoid arthritis. Source material: CD8+ T cells sorted from blood. CDR3 sequence (DNA): TGTGCCAGCAGCGTAGAGAATGAGCAGTTCTTC. It translates to CASSVENEQFF.